Presented here are 7 T cell receptor beta chains from one specimen sequenced in a study of cytomegalovirus exposure and HLA in healthy donors. Amplification used 60 Vbeta primers and 13 Jbeta primers. Using immunoSEQ multiplex PCR, the repertoire was profiled, and TCRdb retains in-frame clones only, with some absent. The sample consists of 160,000 or so clones, 70% to 80% of them appearing once. Sample: PBMCs. The receptors originated from a man aged 18 to 35 in good health and CMV-seropositive.

The chain combines TRBV11-3 with TRBJ1-5; TRBD1 matches 8 bases. CDR1 is SGHNT, CDR2 YENEEA, per germline. V lost 0 bases, J lost 5 bases, and 12 bases stayed unmatched. The CDR3 has 18 amino acids. CDR3 loop: CASSLDRSAGGGYQPQHF. The CDR3, as DNA: TGTGCCAGCAGCTTAGATCGGTCGGCAGGGGGCGGCTATCAGCCCCAGCATTTT.

This rearrangement joins TRBV29-1 to TRBJ1-2, with D unresolved. The CDR3 has 11 residues. CDR1 and CDR2 (germline): SQVTM, ANQGSEA. V was shortened by 1 base and J by 4 bases, with 4 bases between the two germline ends. CDR3 in DNA: TGCAGCGTTGAAGCTAGCTATGGCTACACCTTC. The encoded protein is CSVEASYGYTF.

This CDR3 reads CASSVGGQEETQYF. The CDR3 DNA sequence: TGTGCCAGCAGTGTGGGGGGACAGGAAGAGACCCAGTACTTC. The chain couples TRBV6-1 to TRBJ2-5, with 8 bases identical to TRBD1. Germline CDR1 reads MNHNS; CDR2 reads SASEGT. Germline trimming cut 4 bases from V and 3 bases from J; bases unmatched to any gene: 4. There are 14 residues in the CDR3.

V and J are TRBV9 and TRBJ1-4; 7 bases are a match to TRBD1. CDR1 and CDR2 from the germline V gene are SGDLS and YYNGEE. V dropped 3 bases and J dropped 0; count of bases not matched to a gene: 5. The CDR3 has 16 residues. This CDR3 reads CASSAGQQATNEKLFF. The CDR3 DNA follows: TGTGCCAGCAGCGCGGGACAGCAAGCAACTAATGAAAAACTGTTTTTT.

The chain joins TRBV11-1 to TRBJ2-5, with D possibly being TRBD1 (5 bases). CDR1 and CDR2 (germline): SGHAT, FQDESV (reference sequence). The length of the CDR3 is 12 residues. The V end was cut by 5 bases, the J end by 3 bases, with 7 bases between. This CDR3 reads CASSEGEETQYF. The CDR3 DNA is TGTGCCAGCAGCGAAGGGGAAGAGACCCAGTACTTC.

This chain uses TRBV4-1 with TRBJ1-2; no firm D call. CDR1 is MGHRA and CDR2 is YSYEKL in the germline V gene. This CDR3 has 13 amino acids. Trimming pared 1 base from V and 4 bases from J, leaving 7 bases between. The CDR3 reads CASSQGAGYGYTF. In DNA, the CDR3 is TGCGCCAGCAGCCAAGGGGCAGGCTATGGCTACACCTTC.

The chain uses TRBV5-1 and TRBJ2-5; D might be TRBD2 (5 bases). The CDR3 sequence is 16 residues long. V was cut by 7 bases and J by 0 bases, with 19 bases left in between. Germline-derived CDR1 and CDR2 are SGHRS and YFSETQ. In DNA form, the CDR3 reads TGCGCCAGCGAGGCGGGTGGTTCTACTTACCAAGAGACCCAGTACTTC. As protein: CASEAGGSTYQETQYF. The full variable domain, rest sourced from reference TRBV5-1 and TRBJ2-5, is KAGVTQTPRYLIKTRGQQVTLSCSPISGHRSVSWYQQTPGQGLQFLFEYFSETQRNKGNFPGRFSGRQFSNSRSEMNVSTLELGDSALYLCASEAGGSTYQETQYFGPGTRLLVL.